A selection of T cell receptor beta chains follows, all from one sample in a study of beta chain features in type 1 diabetes. The data were produced by immunoSEQ multiplex PCR, yet TCRdb's version contains in-frame clones alone and is incomplete. The data contain more than 300,000 clones, about 10% of them singletons. Sequences were obtained from central memory CD4+ T cells from blood. These receptors all stem from a man aged 25-40 years with type 1 diabetes. CDR3s leave out the opening cysteine and the closing phenylalanine or tryptophan. Fields, in order: V gene, J gene, CDR3 protein.

>TRBV7-7|TRBJ2-2
ASSLGQGGTGELF
>TRBV15|TRBJ2-1
ATSTREPDRERTNEQF
>TRBV23-1|TRBJ1-6
ASSQSLQGAINSPLH
>TRBV28|TRBJ1-1
ASSPHGTVNTEAF
>TRBV7-9|TRBJ1-1
ASSSQMRTEAF
>TRBV7-3|TRBJ2-5
ASSASGGAPQGETQY
>TRBV10-3|TRBJ2-4
AISEGQGGGKVQY
>TRBV6-1|TRBJ2-7
ASSERGQAYEQY
>TRBV30|TRBJ1-1
AWTGSGTEAF
>TRBV9|TRBJ2-3
ASTQDPTDTQY
>TRBV9|TRBJ2-1
ASSVGRNNEQF
>TRBV6-1|TRBJ2-3
ASTKAGDTQY
>TRBV28|TRBJ2-3
ASSTGLHRY
>TRBV5-1|TRBJ1-2
ASSLDQSVSSYGYT
>TRBV7-9|TRBJ1-2
ASSLVTAGADGYT
>TRBV6-5|TRBJ1-5
ASSYDGGGGQPQH
>TRBV6-6|TRBJ2-7
ASSYGRASYEQY
>TRBV9|TRBJ2-2
ASSAPDNRITGELF
>TRBV27|TRBJ1-5
ASRSIGNSNQPQH
>TRBV7-2|TRBJ2-5
ASSYGGGFQETQY
>TRBV5-6|TRBJ1-5
ASSFGSGSQPQH
>TRBV28|TRBJ1-5
ASSSGPPPH
>TRBV28|TRBJ2-1
ASSPRAGRGLNEQF
>TRBV6-5|TRBJ2-3
ASTPAGTDTQY
>TRBV28|TRBJ1-4
ASSDSFNEKLF
>TRBV5-1|TRBJ2-3
ASTMGLPTDTQY
>TRBV18|TRBJ2-7
ASSLETGSEQY
>TRBV7-9|TRBJ2-5
ASSPREEQETQY
>TRBV19|TRBJ1-1
ASSPRGQGITEAF
>TRBV14|TRBJ1-3
ASSQELQGHGNTIY
>TRBV27|TRBJ1-1
ASSSIRNTEAF
>TRBV5-1|TRBJ2-2
ASRIGPPPITGELF
>TRBV6-6|TRBJ1-1
ASRPGVDTEAF
>TRBV4-3|TRBJ2-5
ASSRGSETQY
>TRBV10-3|TRBJ2-7
AISAGGRTYEQY
>TRBV28|TRBJ1-4
ASSLPPEEKLF
>TRBV25-1|TRBJ2-7
ASSEQEQTYEQY
>TRBV20-1|TRBJ2-5
SLKGETQY
>TRBV19|TRBJ1-1
ASKMGRPENTEAF
>TRBV7-2|TRBJ2-3
ASRDLKGAVDTQY
>TRBV6-5|TRBJ1-2
ASTLGGVNYGYT
>TRBV7-9|TRBJ2-1
ASSLVRGYEQF
>TRBV5-1|TRBJ1-1
ASSFVGAEAF